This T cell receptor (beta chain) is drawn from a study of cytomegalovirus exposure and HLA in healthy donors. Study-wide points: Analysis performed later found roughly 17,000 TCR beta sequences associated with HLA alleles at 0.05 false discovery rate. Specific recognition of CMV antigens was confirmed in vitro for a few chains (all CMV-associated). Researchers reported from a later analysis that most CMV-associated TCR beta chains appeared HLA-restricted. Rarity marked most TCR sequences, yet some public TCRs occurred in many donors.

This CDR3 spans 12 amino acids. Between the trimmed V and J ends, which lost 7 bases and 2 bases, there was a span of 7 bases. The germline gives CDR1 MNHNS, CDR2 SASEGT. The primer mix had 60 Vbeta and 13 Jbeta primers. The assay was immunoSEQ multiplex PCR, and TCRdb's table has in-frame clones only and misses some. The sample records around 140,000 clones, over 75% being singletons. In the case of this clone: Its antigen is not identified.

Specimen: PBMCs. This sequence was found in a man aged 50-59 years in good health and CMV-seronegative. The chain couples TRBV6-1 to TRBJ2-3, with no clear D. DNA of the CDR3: TGTGCCAGCACCGAGCACACAGATACGCAGTATTTT. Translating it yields CASTEHTDTQYF.